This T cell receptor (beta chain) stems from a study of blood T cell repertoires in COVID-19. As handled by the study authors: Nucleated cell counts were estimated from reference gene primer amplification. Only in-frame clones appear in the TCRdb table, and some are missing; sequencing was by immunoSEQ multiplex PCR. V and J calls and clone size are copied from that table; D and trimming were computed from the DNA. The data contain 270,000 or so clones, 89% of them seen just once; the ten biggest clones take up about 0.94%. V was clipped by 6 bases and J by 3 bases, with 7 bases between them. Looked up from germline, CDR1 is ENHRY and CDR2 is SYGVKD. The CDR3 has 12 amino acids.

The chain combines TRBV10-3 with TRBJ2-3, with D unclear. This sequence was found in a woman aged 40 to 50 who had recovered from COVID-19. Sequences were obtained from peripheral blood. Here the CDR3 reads CAIRSETDTQYF. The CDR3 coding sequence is TGTGCCATCAGGAGTGAAACAGATACGCAGTATTTT.